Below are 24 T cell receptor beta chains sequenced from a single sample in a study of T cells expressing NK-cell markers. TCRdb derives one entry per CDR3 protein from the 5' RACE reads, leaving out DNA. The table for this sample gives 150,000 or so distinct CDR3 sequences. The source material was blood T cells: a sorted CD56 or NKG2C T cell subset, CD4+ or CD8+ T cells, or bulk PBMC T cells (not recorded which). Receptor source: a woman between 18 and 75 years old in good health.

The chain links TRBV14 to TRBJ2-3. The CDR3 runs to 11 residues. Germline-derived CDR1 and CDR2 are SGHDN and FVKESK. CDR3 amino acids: CASSQALAQYF.

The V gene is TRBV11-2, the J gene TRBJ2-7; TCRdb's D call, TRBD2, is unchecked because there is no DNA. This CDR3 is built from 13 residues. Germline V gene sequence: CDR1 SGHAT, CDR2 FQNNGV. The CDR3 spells CASSLGLHYEQYF.

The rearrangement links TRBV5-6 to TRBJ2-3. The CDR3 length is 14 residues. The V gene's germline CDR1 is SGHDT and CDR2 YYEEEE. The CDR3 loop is CASSFWTNDNTQYF.

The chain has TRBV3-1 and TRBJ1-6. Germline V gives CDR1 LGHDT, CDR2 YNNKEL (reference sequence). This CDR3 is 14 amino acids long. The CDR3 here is CASSQDMNNSPLHF.

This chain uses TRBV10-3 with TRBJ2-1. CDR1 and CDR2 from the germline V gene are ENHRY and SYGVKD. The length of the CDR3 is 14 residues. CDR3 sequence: CAISESNSDNEQFF.

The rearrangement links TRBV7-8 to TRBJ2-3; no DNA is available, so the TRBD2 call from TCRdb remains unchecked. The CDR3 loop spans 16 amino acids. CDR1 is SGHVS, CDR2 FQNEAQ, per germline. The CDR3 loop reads CASSNQLAGVTDTQYF. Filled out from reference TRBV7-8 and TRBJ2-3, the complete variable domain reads GAGVSQSPRYKVAKRGQDVALRCDPISGHVSLFWYQQALGQGPEFLTYFQNEAQLDKSGLPSDRFFAERPEGSVSTLKIQRTQQEDSAVYLCASSNQLAGVTDTQYFGPGTRLTVL.

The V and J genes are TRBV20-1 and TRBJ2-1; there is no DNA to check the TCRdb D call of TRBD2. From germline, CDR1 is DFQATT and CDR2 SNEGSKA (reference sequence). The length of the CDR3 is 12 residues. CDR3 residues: CSARGLAGEQFF.

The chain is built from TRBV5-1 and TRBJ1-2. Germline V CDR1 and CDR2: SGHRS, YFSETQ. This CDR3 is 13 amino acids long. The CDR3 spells CASSLNDGNGYTF.

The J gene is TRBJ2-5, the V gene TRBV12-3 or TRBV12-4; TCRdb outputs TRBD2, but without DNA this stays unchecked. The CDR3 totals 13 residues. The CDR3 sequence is CASSSGLKETQYF.

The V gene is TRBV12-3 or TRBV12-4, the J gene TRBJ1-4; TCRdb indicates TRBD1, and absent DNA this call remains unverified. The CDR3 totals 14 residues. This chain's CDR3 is CASSLTGPGEKLFF.

CDR3 in amino acids: CAWTPGGRRTGELFF. This chain connects TRBV30 to TRBJ2-2; TCRdb reports TRBD1, a call that lacks DNA to check it against. The CDR3 contains 15 residues. Per germline, CDR1 GTSNPN and CDR2 SVGIG (reference sequence).

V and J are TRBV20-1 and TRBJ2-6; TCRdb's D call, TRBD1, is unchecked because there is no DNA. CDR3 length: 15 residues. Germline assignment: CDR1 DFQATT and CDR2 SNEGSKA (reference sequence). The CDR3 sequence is CSARGGSSGANVLTF.

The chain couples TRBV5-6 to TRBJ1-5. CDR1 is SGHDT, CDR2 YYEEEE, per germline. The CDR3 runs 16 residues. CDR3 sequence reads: CASSPVSKLSNQPQHF.

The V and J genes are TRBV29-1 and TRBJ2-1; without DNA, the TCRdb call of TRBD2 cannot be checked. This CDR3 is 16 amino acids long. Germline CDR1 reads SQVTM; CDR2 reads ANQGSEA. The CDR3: CSGGGERERSYNEQFF.

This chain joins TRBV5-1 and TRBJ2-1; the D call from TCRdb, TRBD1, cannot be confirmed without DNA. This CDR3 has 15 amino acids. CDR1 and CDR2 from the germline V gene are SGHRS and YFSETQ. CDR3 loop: CASSATGFPYNEQFF.

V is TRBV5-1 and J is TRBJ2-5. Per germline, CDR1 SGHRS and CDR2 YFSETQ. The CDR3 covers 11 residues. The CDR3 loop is CASSLTRTQYF.

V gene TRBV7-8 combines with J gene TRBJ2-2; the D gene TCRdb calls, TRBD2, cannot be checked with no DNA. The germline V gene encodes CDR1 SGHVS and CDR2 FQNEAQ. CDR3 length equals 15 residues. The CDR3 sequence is CASSLGPASTGELFF.

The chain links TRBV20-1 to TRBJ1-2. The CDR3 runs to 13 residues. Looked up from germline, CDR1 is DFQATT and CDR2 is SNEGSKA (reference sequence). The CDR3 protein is CSASERNGYGYTF.

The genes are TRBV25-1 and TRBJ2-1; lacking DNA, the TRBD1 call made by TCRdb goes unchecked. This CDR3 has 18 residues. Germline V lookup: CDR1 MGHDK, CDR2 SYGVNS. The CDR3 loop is CASRGGTGVLSSYNEQFF.

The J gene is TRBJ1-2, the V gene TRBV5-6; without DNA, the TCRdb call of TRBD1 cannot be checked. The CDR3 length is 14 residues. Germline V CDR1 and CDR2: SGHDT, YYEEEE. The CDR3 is CASSLSQGIFGYTF.

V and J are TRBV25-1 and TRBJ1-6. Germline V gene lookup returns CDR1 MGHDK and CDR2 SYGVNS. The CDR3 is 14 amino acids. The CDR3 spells CASSEWAGNSPLHF. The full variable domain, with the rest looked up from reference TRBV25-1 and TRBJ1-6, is EADIYQTPRYLVIGTGKKITLECSQTMGHDKMYWYQQDPGMELHLIHYSYGVNSTEKGDLSSESTVSRIRTEHFPLTLESARPSHTSQYLCASSEWAGNSPLHFGNGTRLTVT.

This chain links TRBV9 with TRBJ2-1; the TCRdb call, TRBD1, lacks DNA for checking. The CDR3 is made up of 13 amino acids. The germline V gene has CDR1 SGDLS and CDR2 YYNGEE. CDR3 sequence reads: CASSVAPQDEQFF.

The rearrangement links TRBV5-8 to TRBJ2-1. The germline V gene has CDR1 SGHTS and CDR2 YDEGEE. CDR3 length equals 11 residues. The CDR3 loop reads CASSRTNEQFF.

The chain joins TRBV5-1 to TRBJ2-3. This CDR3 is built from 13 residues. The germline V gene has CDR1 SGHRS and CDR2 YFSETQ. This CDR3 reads CASSERATDTQYF.